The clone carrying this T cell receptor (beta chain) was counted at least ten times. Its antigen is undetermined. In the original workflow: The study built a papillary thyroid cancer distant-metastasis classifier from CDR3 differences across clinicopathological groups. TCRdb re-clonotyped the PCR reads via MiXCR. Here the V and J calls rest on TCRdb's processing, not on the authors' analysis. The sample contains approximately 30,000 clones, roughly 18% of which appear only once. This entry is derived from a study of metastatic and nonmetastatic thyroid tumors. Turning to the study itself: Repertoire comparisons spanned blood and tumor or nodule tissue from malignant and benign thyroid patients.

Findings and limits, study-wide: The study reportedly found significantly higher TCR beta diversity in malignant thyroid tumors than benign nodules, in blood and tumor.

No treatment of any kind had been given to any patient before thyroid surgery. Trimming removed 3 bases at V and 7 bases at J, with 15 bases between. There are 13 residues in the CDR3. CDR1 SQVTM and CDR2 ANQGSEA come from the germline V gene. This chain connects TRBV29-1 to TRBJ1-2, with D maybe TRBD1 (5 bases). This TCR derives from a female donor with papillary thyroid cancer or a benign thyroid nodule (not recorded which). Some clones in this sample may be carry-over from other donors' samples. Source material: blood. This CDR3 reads CSVDSLGGSGYTF. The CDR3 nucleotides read TGCAGCGTTGACTCTTTGGGGGGATCTGGCTACACCTTC.